The TCR beta chain under discussion was sequenced for a study of blood T cell repertoires in COVID-19. This CDR3 has 13 amino acids. Per germline, CDR1 SGDLS and CDR2 YYNGEE. V was cut by 2 bases and J by 5 bases, with 9 bases left in between. Using immunoSEQ multiplex PCR, the repertoire was profiled, and TCRdb retains in-frame clones only, with some absent. The repertoire holds 270,000 or so clones, with around 86% as singletons. The source material was peripheral blood. This sequence was found in a woman aged 25 to 39 with active or convalescent COVID-19. V gene TRBV9 combines with J gene TRBJ2-3; D gene unclear. In DNA form, the CDR3 reads TGTGCCAGCAGCGTCCCAACGGGAGATACGCAGTATTTT. Translated, it gives CASSVPTGDTQYF.